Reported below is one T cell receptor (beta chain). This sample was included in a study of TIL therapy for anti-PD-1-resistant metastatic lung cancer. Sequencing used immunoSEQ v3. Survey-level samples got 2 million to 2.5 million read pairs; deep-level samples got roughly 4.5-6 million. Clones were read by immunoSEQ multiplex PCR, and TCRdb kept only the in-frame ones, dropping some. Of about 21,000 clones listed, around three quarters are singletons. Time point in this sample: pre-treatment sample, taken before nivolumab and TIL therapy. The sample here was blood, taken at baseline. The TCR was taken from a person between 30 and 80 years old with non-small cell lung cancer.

The CDR3 region is CASSQYISNTEAFF. CDR3 nucleotide sequence: TGTGCCAGCAGCCAATATATCTCGAACACTGAAGCTTTCTTT. This rearrangement joins TRBV3-1 (or the pseudogene TRBV3-2) to TRBJ1-1, with D unresolved. This CDR3 comprises 14 residues. Germline assignment: CDR1 LGHDT and CDR2 YNNKEL (reference sequence). The ends were cut back, 2 bases at V and 1 base at J, with 8 bases in the middle.